This TCR beta chain was captured by sequencing in a study of response to subunit inactivated influenza vaccine. In TCRdb, the RT-PCR reads were re-called with MiXCR into one record per CDR3 protein. The sample contains 500,000 to 550,000 distinct CDR3 sequences, roughly 7.6% of which appear only once. Germline V CDR1 and CDR2: SGHVS, FQNEAQ. This CDR3 spans 16 amino acids. This clonotype has just a few counts. A junction end diverges from the germline sequence, so it may reflect a read error. The chain links TRBV7-8 to TRBJ2-5, with 8 bases aligning to TRBD2. This clonotype was obtained from a man between 50 and 70 years old who received an inactivated influenza vaccine. This material consisted of PBMCs from blood, taken roughly 24 months after vaccination. The CDR3 here is CASILATGGWGETQYF. As DNA, the CDR3 is TGTGCCAGCATCTTAGCGACGGGAGGGTGGGGAGAGACCCAGTACTTC.